This is a list of T cell receptor beta chains from one sample in a study of shared clonotypes between healthy human individuals. TCRdb's table, derived via immunoSEQ multiplex PCR, lists solely in-frame clones and lacks some. Here the sample spans around 2.1 million clones, approximately 96% being singletons. The sequencing input was naive CD4+ T cells sorted from blood. These receptors were collected from a man aged 18-30 years in good health. Both conserved end residues are part of each CDR3. The order of the fields is V gene, D gene, J gene, CDR3 length, clone size, CDR3 DNA, CDR3 protein. A D gene is named only where the DNA matches it firmly. Only part of the rows carry a size: once, few, many, or a class if the clone is expanded.

v_call: TRBV6-5
d_call: -
j_call: TRBJ1-1
cdr3_length: 13
clone_size: -
cdr3_nt: TGTGCCAGCAGTTACTGGAGGGGATCTGAAGCTTTCTTT
cdr3_aa: CASSYWRGSEAFF

v_call: TRBV15
d_call: -
j_call: TRBJ2-7
cdr3_length: 15
clone_size: -
cdr3_nt: TGTGCCACCAGCAGAGATCCTGGGCTGACCTACGAGCAGTACTTC
cdr3_aa: CATSRDPGLTYEQYF

v_call: TRBV30
d_call: -
j_call: TRBJ1-5
cdr3_length: 14
clone_size: -
cdr3_nt: TGTGCCTGGGCCCAGGGGAAGGGCAATCAGCCCCAGCATTTT
cdr3_aa: CAWAQGKGNQPQHF

v_call: TRBV19
d_call: -
j_call: TRBJ1-5
cdr3_length: 15
clone_size: -
cdr3_nt: TGTGCCAGTAGTATCCAGGGTAGGGCCTATCAGCCCCAGCATTTT
cdr3_aa: CASSIQGRAYQPQHF

v_call: TRBV5-4
d_call: TRBD1
j_call: TRBJ2-7
cdr3_length: 16
clone_size: -
cdr3_nt: TGTGCCAGCAGCCGGAACGGGGGGACAGGGAGGAACGAGCAGTACTTC
cdr3_aa: CASSRNGGTGRNEQYF

v_call: TRBV5-4
d_call: -
j_call: TRBJ2-2
cdr3_length: 15
clone_size: -
cdr3_nt: TGTGCCAGCAGCTTGGGCGGGACAAAGACCGGGGAGCTGTTTTTT
cdr3_aa: CASSLGGTKTGELFF

v_call: TRBV2
d_call: -
j_call: TRBJ2-7
cdr3_length: 14
clone_size: -
cdr3_nt: TGTGCCAGCACAATAGCGGACCCCAGGGACGAGCAGTACTTC
cdr3_aa: CASTIADPRDEQYF

v_call: TRBV11-2
d_call: -
j_call: TRBJ2-5
cdr3_length: 15
clone_size: -
cdr3_nt: TGTGCCAGCAGCTTATTTCGTCAGGGGCAAGAGACCCAGTACTTC
cdr3_aa: CASSLFRQGQETQYF

v_call: TRBV29-1
d_call: -
j_call: TRBJ2-7
cdr3_length: 11
clone_size: once
cdr3_nt: TGCAGCGTTGGAGAGGGACTGTCGGAGTACTTC
cdr3_aa: CSVGEGLSEYF

v_call: TRBV5-6
d_call: -
j_call: TRBJ1-1
cdr3_length: 14
clone_size: -
cdr3_nt: TGTGCCAGCAGCCCGCCCGAAATGAACACTGAAGCTTTCTTT
cdr3_aa: CASSPPEMNTEAFF

v_call: TRBV7-2
d_call: -
j_call: TRBJ2-5
cdr3_length: 14
clone_size: -
cdr3_nt: TGTGCCAGCGCAGCTACCGGCTCTCGAGAGACCCAGTACTTC
cdr3_aa: CASAATGSRETQYF

v_call: TRBV18
d_call: TRBD2
j_call: TRBJ2-3
cdr3_length: 15
clone_size: -
cdr3_nt: TGTGCCAGCTCGGGGACTAGCGGGAGCACAGATACGCAGTATTTT
cdr3_aa: CASSGTSGSTDTQYF

v_call: TRBV4-3
d_call: -
j_call: TRBJ2-1
cdr3_length: 14
clone_size: -
cdr3_nt: TGCGCCAGCAGCCAAGAAGGCATGTACAATGAGCAGTTCTTC
cdr3_aa: CASSQEGMYNEQFF

v_call: TRBV6-1
d_call: TRBD2
j_call: TRBJ2-7
cdr3_length: 11
clone_size: -
cdr3_nt: TGTGCCAACTCTGGGGAGGGCGAGCAGTACTTC
cdr3_aa: CANSGEGEQYF

v_call: TRBV4-2
d_call: TRBD2
j_call: TRBJ2-3
cdr3_length: 17
clone_size: -
cdr3_nt: TGTGCCAGCAGCCAAGAAGGTAGCGGGGGGAGCACAGATACGCAGTATTTT
cdr3_aa: CASSQEGSGGSTDTQYF

v_call: TRBV2
d_call: -
j_call: TRBJ1-6
cdr3_length: 15
clone_size: -
cdr3_nt: TGTGCCAGCAGTGAATCAGGGCAGGCGAATTCACCCCTCCACTTT
cdr3_aa: CASSESGQANSPLHF

v_call: TRBV7-9
d_call: -
j_call: TRBJ1-4
cdr3_length: 13
clone_size: -
cdr3_nt: TGTGCCAGCAGCGCCAACAGGGAGGCGGAACTGTTTTTT
cdr3_aa: CASSANREAELFF

v_call: TRBV6-5
d_call: -
j_call: TRBJ1-6
cdr3_length: 11
clone_size: -
cdr3_nt: TGTGCCAGCAGTTATAATTCACCCCTCCACTTT
cdr3_aa: CASSYNSPLHF

v_call: TRBV5-1
d_call: TRBD2
j_call: TRBJ2-5
cdr3_length: 17
clone_size: -
cdr3_nt: TGCGCCAGCAGCCCTGGGGGGTTAGCGGGCCTACAAGAGACCCAGTACTTC
cdr3_aa: CASSPGGLAGLQETQYF

v_call: TRBV5-4
d_call: -
j_call: TRBJ1-6
cdr3_length: 16
clone_size: -
cdr3_nt: TGTGCCAGCAGCTTGGACCAGGTCCCCTATAATTCACCCCTCCACTTT
cdr3_aa: CASSLDQVPYNSPLHF

v_call: TRBV30
d_call: -
j_call: TRBJ1-3
cdr3_length: 13
clone_size: -
cdr3_nt: TGTGCCTGGAGTGAGGACTCTGGAAACACCATATATTTT
cdr3_aa: CAWSEDSGNTIYF

v_call: TRBV5-1
d_call: TRBD2
j_call: TRBJ2-3
cdr3_length: 17
clone_size: once
cdr3_nt: TGCGCCAGCAGCTTGGGAACACTAGCGGGAGTAGCAGATACGCAGTATTTT
cdr3_aa: CASSLGTLAGVADTQYF

v_call: TRBV29-1
d_call: -
j_call: TRBJ1-2
cdr3_length: 11
clone_size: -
cdr3_nt: TGCAGCACTCAGGGTTACTATGGCTACACCTTC
cdr3_aa: CSTQGYYGYTF

v_call: TRBV28
d_call: TRBD1
j_call: TRBJ1-2
cdr3_length: 13
clone_size: few
cdr3_nt: TGTGCCAGCAGTTTACAGGGGGCGCGGGGCTACACCTTC
cdr3_aa: CASSLQGARGYTF

v_call: TRBV4-1
d_call: -
j_call: TRBJ2-7
cdr3_length: 18
clone_size: -
cdr3_nt: TGCGCCAGCAGCCCCCCCGGGGGGCAGTTGGGGGTTTCCTACGAGCAGTACTTC
cdr3_aa: CASSPPGGQLGVSYEQYF

v_call: TRBV18
d_call: -
j_call: TRBJ2-5
cdr3_length: 15
clone_size: -
cdr3_nt: TGTGCCAGCTCACCCCCCGGATGGTACCAAGAGACCCAGTACTTC
cdr3_aa: CASSPPGWYQETQYF

v_call: TRBV5-4
d_call: -
j_call: TRBJ2-7
cdr3_length: 15
clone_size: -
cdr3_nt: TGTGCCAGCAGCTCGGGACTGGGGATAGCGTACGAGCAGTACTTC
cdr3_aa: CASSSGLGIAYEQYF

v_call: TRBV7-2
d_call: -
j_call: TRBJ1-5
cdr3_length: 15
clone_size: -
cdr3_nt: TGTGCCAGCAGCTTAGGAGACACGAGCAATCAGCCCCAGCATTTT
cdr3_aa: CASSLGDTSNQPQHF

v_call: TRBV2
d_call: -
j_call: TRBJ2-7
cdr3_length: 14
clone_size: -
cdr3_nt: TGTGCCAGCAGCACCCCGGTTACATCCTACGAGCAGTACTTC
cdr3_aa: CASSTPVTSYEQYF

v_call: TRBV29-1
d_call: -
j_call: TRBJ2-4
cdr3_length: 14
clone_size: -
cdr3_nt: TGCAGCGTTGGTGATAGACTAGCCAAAAACATTCAGTACTTC
cdr3_aa: CSVGDRLAKNIQYF

v_call: TRBV21-1
d_call: -
j_call: TRBJ2-3
cdr3_length: 15
clone_size: -
cdr3_nt: TGTGCCAGCAGTCTACCTAACCCTAAGAGTTATACGCAGTATTTT
cdr3_aa: CASSLPNPKSYTQYF

v_call: TRBV28
d_call: -
j_call: TRBJ1-3
cdr3_length: 14
clone_size: -
cdr3_nt: TGTGCCAGCAGTTCTCTAGCAGGCGGAAACACCATATATTTT
cdr3_aa: CASSSLAGGNTIYF

v_call: TRBV30
d_call: -
j_call: TRBJ1-1
cdr3_length: 12
clone_size: -
cdr3_nt: TGTGCCTGGGGAACGAGAAGCCCTGAAGCTTTCTTT
cdr3_aa: CAWGTRSPEAFF

v_call: TRBV10-3
d_call: -
j_call: TRBJ1-6
cdr3_length: 12
clone_size: -
cdr3_nt: TGTGCCGCATCGACGGCGAATTCACCCCTCCACTTT
cdr3_aa: CAASTANSPLHF

v_call: TRBV9
d_call: TRBD1
j_call: TRBJ2-5
cdr3_length: 16
clone_size: -
cdr3_nt: TGTGCCAGCAGCATGGGTATTAGGGACAGGGCGGAGACCCAGTACTTC
cdr3_aa: CASSMGIRDRAETQYF

v_call: TRBV7-9
d_call: TRBD2
j_call: TRBJ2-5
cdr3_length: 14
clone_size: once
cdr3_nt: TGTGCCAGCAGCTTCCAGCGGGAGCAAGAGACCCAGTACTTC
cdr3_aa: CASSFQREQETQYF

v_call: TRBV19
d_call: -
j_call: TRBJ2-3
cdr3_length: 15
clone_size: -
cdr3_nt: TGTGCCAGTAGTATGAGGGCAGGGGTTTCGGATACGCAGTATTTT
cdr3_aa: CASSMRAGVSDTQYF

v_call: TRBV19
d_call: TRBD1
j_call: TRBJ1-5
cdr3_length: 18
clone_size: -
cdr3_nt: TGTGCCAGTAGAAGTTCCCGGGACAGGGGGGTGGGCAATCAGCCCCAGCATTTT
cdr3_aa: CASRSSRDRGVGNQPQHF

v_call: TRBV11-2
d_call: -
j_call: TRBJ2-5
cdr3_length: 13
clone_size: -
cdr3_nt: TGTGCCAGCGGCCAACAGGGCCCGGAGACCCAGTACTTC
cdr3_aa: CASGQQGPETQYF

v_call: TRBV27
d_call: -
j_call: TRBJ2-7
cdr3_length: 14
clone_size: -
cdr3_nt: TGTGCCAGCAGTTTTCTGGGACCAAGCTACGAGCAGTACTTC
cdr3_aa: CASSFLGPSYEQYF

v_call: TRBV5-1
d_call: -
j_call: TRBJ2-3
cdr3_length: 16
clone_size: once
cdr3_nt: TGCGCCAGCAGCTTGGGTGGCTCAACAAACACAGATACGCAGTATTTT
cdr3_aa: CASSLGGSTNTDTQYF

v_call: TRBV5-4
d_call: TRBD2
j_call: TRBJ2-2
cdr3_length: 18
clone_size: few
cdr3_nt: TGTGCCAGCAGCATGGGACTAGCGGCCACTGCGAACACCGGGGAGCTGTTTTTT
cdr3_aa: CASSMGLAATANTGELFF

v_call: TRBV9
d_call: TRBD1
j_call: TRBJ1-1
cdr3_length: 15
clone_size: -
cdr3_nt: TGTGCCAGCAGCCTAAGCGGGACAGGGAACACTGAAGCTTTCTTT
cdr3_aa: CASSLSGTGNTEAFF

v_call: TRBV5-8
d_call: TRBD2
j_call: TRBJ2-7
cdr3_length: 15
clone_size: -
cdr3_nt: TGTGCCAGCAGCCTACTAGCGGGTGGCTCCTACGAGCAGTACTTC
cdr3_aa: CASSLLAGGSYEQYF

v_call: TRBV5-4
d_call: TRBD2
j_call: TRBJ2-5
cdr3_length: 15
clone_size: -
cdr3_nt: TGTGCCAGCAGCGGGACTAGCGGGATATGGGAGACCCAGTACTTC
cdr3_aa: CASSGTSGIWETQYF

v_call: TRBV7-9
d_call: -
j_call: TRBJ2-2
cdr3_length: 14
clone_size: -
cdr3_nt: TGTGCCAGCAGCTTACGGGGGAACACCGGGGAGCTGTTTTTT
cdr3_aa: CASSLRGNTGELFF

v_call: TRBV6-6
d_call: -
j_call: TRBJ1-6
cdr3_length: 15
clone_size: -
cdr3_nt: TGTGCCAGCAGTTCGGAAGGCCTTGTTAATTCACCCCTCCACTTT
cdr3_aa: CASSSEGLVNSPLHF

v_call: TRBV28
d_call: -
j_call: TRBJ2-7
cdr3_length: 13
clone_size: -
cdr3_nt: TGTGCCAGCAGTTCCTCTACAGGGCCCGAGCAGTACTTC
cdr3_aa: CASSSSTGPEQYF

v_call: TRBV19
d_call: -
j_call: TRBJ1-5
cdr3_length: 14
clone_size: -
cdr3_nt: TGTGCCAGTAGTATCGCAGATAGCAATCAGCCCCAGCATTTT
cdr3_aa: CASSIADSNQPQHF

v_call: TRBV11-2
d_call: TRBD1
j_call: TRBJ2-3
cdr3_length: 15
clone_size: once
cdr3_nt: TGTGCCAGCAGCCCCGGACAGGGAGTCACAGATACGCAGTATTTT
cdr3_aa: CASSPGQGVTDTQYF

v_call: TRBV11-2
d_call: -
j_call: TRBJ1-2
cdr3_length: 14
clone_size: -
cdr3_nt: TGTGCCAGCAGCTTACTTTCAGGGATCAACGGCTACACCTTC
cdr3_aa: CASSLLSGINGYTF

v_call: TRBV15
d_call: -
j_call: TRBJ2-7
cdr3_length: 13
clone_size: once
cdr3_nt: TGTGCCACCAGCAGCTCGGGCCTCGCGGGGCAGTACTTC
cdr3_aa: CATSSSGLAGQYF

v_call: TRBV7-2
d_call: TRBD2
j_call: TRBJ2-7
cdr3_length: 13
clone_size: -
cdr3_nt: TGTGCCAGCAGCACGAGCGGGGGCTACGAGCAGTACTTC
cdr3_aa: CASSTSGGYEQYF

v_call: TRBV9
d_call: -
j_call: TRBJ1-1
cdr3_length: 15
clone_size: -
cdr3_nt: TGTGCCAGCAGTGCAGGGTTATCGTCGAACACTGAAGCTTTCTTT
cdr3_aa: CASSAGLSSNTEAFF

v_call: TRBV23-1
d_call: -
j_call: TRBJ2-7
cdr3_length: 15
clone_size: -
cdr3_nt: TGCGCCAGCAGTCCCCTCCTGGACCGGACCTACGAGCAGTACTTC
cdr3_aa: CASSPLLDRTYEQYF

v_call: TRBV10-2
d_call: TRBD1
j_call: TRBJ2-1
cdr3_length: 14
clone_size: -
cdr3_nt: TGCGCCAGCAGTGAGATAGGGGGCAACAATGAGCAGTTCTTC
cdr3_aa: CASSEIGGNNEQFF

v_call: TRBV5-4
d_call: -
j_call: TRBJ1-1
cdr3_length: 16
clone_size: -
cdr3_nt: TGTGCCAGCAGCCCCGGCGGTCGGGGAGGAAACACTGAAGCTTTCTTT
cdr3_aa: CASSPGGRGGNTEAFF

v_call: TRBV28
d_call: -
j_call: TRBJ1-5
cdr3_length: 13
clone_size: -
cdr3_nt: TGTGCCAGCAGTCAACGACGGGATCAGCCCCAGCATTTT
cdr3_aa: CASSQRRDQPQHF

v_call: TRBV10-3
d_call: TRBD1
j_call: TRBJ1-1
cdr3_length: 18
clone_size: once
cdr3_nt: TGTGCCATCAGTGAATCCCTCAGTATTGGAAAGACAGGGATACAAGCTTTCTTT
cdr3_aa: CAISESLSIGKTGIQAFF